These T cell receptor beta chains were read from a single sample in a study of T cell responses to AZD1222 COVID-19 vaccine. Assay used: immunoSEQ multiplex PCR; TCRdb lists only in-frame clones, some missing. This table holds about 140,000 clones, approximately 92% found once. Material: peripheral blood, obtained on day 0 of AZD1222 vaccination. These receptors came from an adult in good health. Both conserved end residues are part of each CDR3. A D gene is named only where the DNA matches it firmly. A clone size is listed for some rows: how often the clone was seen (once, few, many), or a class if it is expanded.

TRBJ2-3,TRBV3-1/TRBV3-2,TRBD1,.,TGTGCCAGCAGCCAACCTGGACAGGGATTGTACACGCAGTATTTT,CASSQPGQGLYTQYF
TRBJ1-6,TRBV9,.,.,TGTGCCAGCAGCCCAGGTGGCGCGAATTCACCCCTCCACTTT,CASSPGGANSPLHF
TRBJ2-7,TRBV5-6,.,.,TGTGCCAGCACCCCTCGACAGCAGGGGTACGAGCAGTACTTC,CASTPRQQGYEQYF
TRBJ1-4,TRBV29-1,TRBD1,.,TGCAGCGTTCCGACAGGGCTGGATGAAAAACTGTTTTTT,CSVPTGLDEKLFF
TRBJ1-5,TRBV5-5,.,once,TGTGCCAGCAGCCTAGGTGGTAGCAATCAGCCCCAGCATTTT,CASSLGGSNQPQHF
TRBJ2-5,TRBV7-8,.,.,TGTGCCAGCAGCTTAGAGCCGGGGTCGGAGACCCAGTACTTC,CASSLEPGSETQYF
TRBJ1-1,TRBV7-9,TRBD1,.,TGTGCCAGCAGCTTAGGGGGACAGGCGAACACTGAAGCTTTCTTT,CASSLGGQANTEAFF
TRBJ1-3,TRBV10-3,TRBD1,.,TGTGCCATAGGACAGGGACTGGGTGGAAACACCATATATTTT,CAIGQGLGGNTIYF
TRBJ1-1,TRBV19,.,once,TGTGCCAGTAGCCGGGGGACTGAGATAGCTGAAGCTTTCTTT,CASSRGTEIAEAFF
TRBJ2-7,TRBV6-1,.,.,TGTGCCAGCAGTGAAATCGGAGTGGAGGGAGGCAACGAGCAGTACTTC,CASSEIGVEGGNEQYF
TRBJ1-4,TRBV6-6,.,.,TGTGCCAGCAGTACCGGGACGGTGAATGAAAAACTGTTTTTT,CASSTGTVNEKLFF
TRBJ1-1,TRBV19,TRBD1,once,TGTGCCAGTAGGGTCGGGACAGGCGCCTTGAACACTGAAGCTTTCTTT,CASRVGTGALNTEAFF
TRBJ1-5,TRBV7-2,.,.,TGTGCCAGCAGCTTCGGCGGTCCCAATCAGCCCCAGCATTTT,CASSFGGPNQPQHF
TRBJ1-5,TRBV30,TRBD1,once,TGTGCCTGGAGTGTGGAGAGGGGGCACCAGCCCCAGCATTTT,CAWSVERGHQPQHF
TRBJ1-5,TRBV24-1,.,.,TGTGCCACCAGTGATGGGGACGGGCCGAGTCGTAGTCAGCCCCAGCATTTT,CATSDGDGPSRSQPQHF
TRBJ1-4,TRBV7-9,.,.,TGTGCCAGCAGCTTTTTGGGACTTACTAATGAAAAACTGTTTTTT,CASSFLGLTNEKLFF
TRBJ1-5,TRBV27,.,once,TGTGCCAGCAGTTTAGTGTGGGGGTTTAATCAGCCCCAGCATTTT,CASSLVWGFNQPQHF
TRBJ2-1,TRBV28,TRBD1,.,TGTGCCAGCAGCGCTCTCTCAGGGGACAGCCTGTACAATGAGCAGTTCTTC,CASSALSGDSLYNEQFF
TRBJ1-5,TRBV7-9,.,.,TGTGCCAGCAGCTTAGCGTACCAGGGACGCAATCAGCCCCAGCATTTT,CASSLAYQGRNQPQHF
TRBJ1-6,TRBV18,TRBD1,.,TGTGCCAGCTCACCCCTAGTCGCGGGGACAGTCACCAATTCACCCCTCCACTTT,CASSPLVAGTVTNSPLHF
TRBJ2-1,TRBV5-1,TRBD2,.,TGCGCCAGCAGCTTGTTTCTAGCGGGAGGCTATGAGCAGTTCTTC,CASSLFLAGGYEQFF
TRBJ1-2,TRBV4-1,.,.,TGCGCCAGCAGCCAAGGGGTCAGGGGAAACTATGGCTACACCTTC,CASSQGVRGNYGYTF
TRBJ1-2,TRBV30,.,.,TGTGCCTGGAGTCCCCCGGGACCCTATGGCTACACCTTC,CAWSPPGPYGYTF
TRBJ1-1,TRBV5-1,.,.,TGCGCCAGCATTTCCGAGGAGAACACTGAAGCTTTCTTT,CASISEENTEAFF
TRBJ2-7,TRBV7-2,TRBD1,once,TGTGCCAGCAGCCGCGTGGGGACAGGGGAGTACGAGCAGTACTTC,CASSRVGTGEYEQYF
TRBJ2-7,TRBV6-1,.,.,TGTGCCAGCAGTGACCCCAGGGACATAGCCTACGAGCAGTACTTC,CASSDPRDIAYEQYF
TRBJ2-2,TRBV18,TRBD1,.,TGTGCCAGTACCGGGACAGGGGGCAACACCGGGGAGCTGTTTTTT,CASTGTGGNTGELFF
TRBJ1-2,TRBV10-3,.,.,TGTGCCATCAGTGAGGTCGGCCAGGGGAACGGCTACACCTTC,CAISEVGQGNGYTF
TRBJ1-2,TRBV3-1/TRBV3-2,.,once,TGTGCCAGCAGCCTCTGGAGGGGGTCCGTCTATGGCTACACCTTC,CASSLWRGSVYGYTF
TRBJ2-5,TRBV3-1/TRBV3-2,TRBD1,.,TGTGCCAGCAGCCCTGGACAGGGCCTTTCCGTTGGGGAGACCCAGTACTTC,CASSPGQGLSVGETQYF
TRBJ2-3,TRBV7-2,.,.,TGTGCCAGCAGCTTAGCAGGAGGGGTAGATACGCAGTATTTT,CASSLAGGVDTQYF
TRBJ2-3,TRBV6-6,.,.,TGTGCCAGCAGCCTAAGCGGCCCTTCGGCAGATACGCAGTATTTT,CASSLSGPSADTQYF
TRBJ2-3,TRBV2,TRBD1,.,TGTGCCAGCAGCGTTACAGGGGGAGCGGATACGCAGTATTTT,CASSVTGGADTQYF
TRBJ2-5,TRBV7-9,TRBD2,.,TGTGCCAGCAGCCTAGCGGGAGGGGAATTAGAGACCCAGTACTTC,CASSLAGGELETQYF
TRBJ2-1,TRBV5-6,.,.,TGTGCCAGCAGCTTCGGTTTGAGGGGCCTCTCTGGCAATGAGCAGTTCTTC,CASSFGLRGLSGNEQFF
TRBJ1-1,TRBV9,.,.,TGTGCCAGCAGCGTAGCGGCAAACACTGAAGCTTTCTTT,CASSVAANTEAFF
TRBJ1-2,TRBV11-2,.,few,TGTGCCAGCATAGGGTCTCGAGAAAACTATGGCTACACCTTC,CASIGSRENYGYTF
TRBJ2-3,TRBV28,TRBD1,.,TGTGCCAGCACCGACAGACAGGGGTCGGAGTATTTT,CASTDRQGSEYF
TRBJ2-1,TRBV6-5,.,.,TGTGCCAGCACGGGCAGGGGCCCAGAGAATGAGCAGTTCTTC,CASTGRGPENEQFF
TRBJ2-3,TRBV5-1,TRBD2,.,TGCGCCAGCAGCTTGGACCCCCTAGCGGGAGGTACAGATACGCAGTATTTT,CASSLDPLAGGTDTQYF
TRBJ2-3,TRBV7-3,.,once,TGTGCCAGCAGCTTAAGACAGTCTGATACGCAGTATTTT,CASSLRQSDTQYF